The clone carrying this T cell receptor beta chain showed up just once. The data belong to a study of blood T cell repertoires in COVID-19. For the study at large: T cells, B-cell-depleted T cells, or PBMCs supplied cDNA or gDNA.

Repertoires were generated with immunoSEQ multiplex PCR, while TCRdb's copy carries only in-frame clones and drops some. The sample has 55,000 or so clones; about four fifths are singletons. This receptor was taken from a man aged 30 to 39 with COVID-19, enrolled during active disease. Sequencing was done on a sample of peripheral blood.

CDR3 sequence: CASSHTYRGQETQYF. As DNA, the CDR3 is TGTGCCAGCAGCCATACCTACAGGGGACAAGAGACCCAGTACTTC. J is TRBJ2-5 and V is TRBV16; 7 nucleotides agree with TRBD1. After removal of 3 bases from V and 2 bases from J, the junction contained 6 bases not matched to a gene. CDR1 is KGHSY, CDR2 FQNENV, per germline. This CDR3 is 15 amino acids long.